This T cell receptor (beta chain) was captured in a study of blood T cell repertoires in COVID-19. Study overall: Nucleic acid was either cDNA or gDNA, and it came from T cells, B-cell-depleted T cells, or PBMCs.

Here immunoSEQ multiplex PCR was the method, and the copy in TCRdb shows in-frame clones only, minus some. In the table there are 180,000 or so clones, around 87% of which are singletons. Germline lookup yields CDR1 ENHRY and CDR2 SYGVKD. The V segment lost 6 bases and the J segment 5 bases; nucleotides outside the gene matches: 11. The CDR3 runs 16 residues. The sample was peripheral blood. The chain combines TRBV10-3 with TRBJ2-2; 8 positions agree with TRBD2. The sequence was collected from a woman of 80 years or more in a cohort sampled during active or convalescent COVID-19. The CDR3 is CAIRHNSGEGTGELFF. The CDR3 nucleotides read TGTGCCATCAGACACAATAGCGGGGAAGGAACCGGGGAGCTGTTTTTT.